The text below deals with one T cell receptor beta chain. Its antigen is not known. The same CDR3 also results from other DNA sequences found in this sample. Following RNA extraction, reverse transcription yielded cDNA that acted as the sequencing template. Assay: immunoSEQ multiplex PCR; the TCRdb copy retains only in-frame clones and omits some. The sample shows about 140,000 clones, approximately 85% of them seen only once. The treatment denotes: oral pan-JAK inhibitor, 5-10 mg twice daily. Both CD4+ and CD8+ T cells were separated by sorting PBMCs. The sample is drawn from a study of CD8+ T cells in alopecia areata. General study findings and limits: For patients receiving tofacitinib, scalp clonality and expanded CD8+ clones among the top 100 significantly decreased.

The sequenced sample was CD8+ T cells sorted from blood, obtained at week 4, from a patient treated with tofacitinib. The sequence derives from a human donor with alopecia areata.

The CDR3 sequence: CASSVAGANYGYTF. The CDR3 nucleotides read TGTGCCAGCAGCGTAGCGGGGGCTAACTATGGCTACACCTTC. The chain uses TRBV9 and TRBJ1-2; a weak D match, TRBD1 (5 bases). Germline CDR1 SGDLS, CDR2 YYNGEE. The CDR3 loop spans 14 amino acids. The V end was cut by 0 bases, the J end by 0 bases, with 6 bases between.